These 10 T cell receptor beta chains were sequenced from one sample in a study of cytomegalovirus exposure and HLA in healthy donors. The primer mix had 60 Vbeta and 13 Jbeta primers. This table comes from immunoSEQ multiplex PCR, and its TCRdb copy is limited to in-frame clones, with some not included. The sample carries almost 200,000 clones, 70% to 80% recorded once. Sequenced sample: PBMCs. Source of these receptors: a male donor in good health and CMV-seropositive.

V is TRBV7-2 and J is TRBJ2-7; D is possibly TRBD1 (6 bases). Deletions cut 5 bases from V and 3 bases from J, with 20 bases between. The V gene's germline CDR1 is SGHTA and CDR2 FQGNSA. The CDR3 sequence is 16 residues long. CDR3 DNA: TGTGCCAGCAGCGCTAGGGGCAGGGGATCTGGCTACGAGCAGTACTTC. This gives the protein CASSARGRGSGYEQYF.

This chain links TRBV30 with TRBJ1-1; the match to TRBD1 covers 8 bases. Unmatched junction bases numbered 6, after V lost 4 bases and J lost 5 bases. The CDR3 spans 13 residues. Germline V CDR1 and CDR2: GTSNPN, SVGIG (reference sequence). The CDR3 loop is CAWNDRGETEAFF. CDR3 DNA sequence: TGTGCCTGGAACGACAGGGGTGAAACTGAAGCTTTCTTT. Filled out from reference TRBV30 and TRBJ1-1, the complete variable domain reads SQTIHQWPATLVQPVGSPLSLECTVEGTSNPNLYWYRQAAGRGLQLLFYSVGIGQISSEVPQNLSASRPQDRQFILSSKKLLLSDSGFYLCAWNDRGETEAFFGQGTRLTVV.

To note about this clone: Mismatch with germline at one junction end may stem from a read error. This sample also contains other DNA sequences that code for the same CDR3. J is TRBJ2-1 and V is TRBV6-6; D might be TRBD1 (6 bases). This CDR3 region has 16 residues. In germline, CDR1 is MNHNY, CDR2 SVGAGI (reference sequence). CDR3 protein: CASSYRTVKAYNEQFF. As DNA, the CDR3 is TGTGCCAGTAGTTACCGGACAGTTAAGGCCTACAATGAGCAGTTCTTC.

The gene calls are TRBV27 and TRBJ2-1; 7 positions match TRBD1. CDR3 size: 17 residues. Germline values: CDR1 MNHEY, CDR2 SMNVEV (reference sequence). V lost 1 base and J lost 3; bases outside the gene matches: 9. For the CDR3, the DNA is TGTGCCAGCAGTTTATTTGTTGGGACAGAACTCTACAATGAGCAGTTCTTC. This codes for CASSLFVGTELYNEQFF.

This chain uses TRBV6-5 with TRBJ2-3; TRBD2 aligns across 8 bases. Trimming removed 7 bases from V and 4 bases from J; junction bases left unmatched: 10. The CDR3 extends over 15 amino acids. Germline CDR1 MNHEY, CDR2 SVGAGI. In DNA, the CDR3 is TGTGCCAGCACCATTAGCGGGACCGGCGCAGATACGCAGTATTTT. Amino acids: CASTISGTGADTQYF.

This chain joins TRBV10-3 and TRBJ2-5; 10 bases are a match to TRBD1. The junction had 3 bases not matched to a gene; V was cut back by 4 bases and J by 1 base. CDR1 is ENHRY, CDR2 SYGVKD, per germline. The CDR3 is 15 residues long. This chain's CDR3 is CAISGGQGPQETQYF. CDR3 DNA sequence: TGTGCCATCAGTGGGGGACAGGGGCCCCAAGAGACCCAGTACTTC.

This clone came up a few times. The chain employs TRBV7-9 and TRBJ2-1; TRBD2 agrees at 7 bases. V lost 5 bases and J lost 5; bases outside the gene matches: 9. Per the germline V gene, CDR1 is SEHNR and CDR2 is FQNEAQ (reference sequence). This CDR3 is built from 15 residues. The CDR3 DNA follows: TGTGCCAGCAGCACAATGGGGGGGAGGGACAATGAGCAGTTCTTC. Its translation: CASSTMGGRDNEQFF.

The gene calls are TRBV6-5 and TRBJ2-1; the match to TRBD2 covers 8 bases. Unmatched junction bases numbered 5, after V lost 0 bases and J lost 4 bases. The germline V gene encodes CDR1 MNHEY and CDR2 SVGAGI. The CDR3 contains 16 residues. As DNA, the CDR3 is TGTGCCAGCAGTTACTCAGGTAGCGGGGTATACAATGAGCAGTTCTTC. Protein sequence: CASSYSGSGVYNEQFF.

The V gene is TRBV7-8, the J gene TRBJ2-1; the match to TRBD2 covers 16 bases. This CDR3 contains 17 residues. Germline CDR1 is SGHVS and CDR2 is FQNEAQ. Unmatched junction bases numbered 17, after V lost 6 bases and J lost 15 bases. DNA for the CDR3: TGTGCCAGCAGATACCCGGGGACTAGCGGGGGGGAGGGAGGTACGTTCTTC. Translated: CASRYPGTSGGEGGTFF.

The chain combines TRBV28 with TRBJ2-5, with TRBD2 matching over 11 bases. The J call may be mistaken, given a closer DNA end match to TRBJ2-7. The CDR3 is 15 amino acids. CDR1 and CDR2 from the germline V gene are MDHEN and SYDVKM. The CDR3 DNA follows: TGTGCCAGCCTTACGACTAGCGGGAAAACCTACGAGCAGTACTTC. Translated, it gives CASLTTSGKTYEQYF.